This passage covers 7 T cell receptor beta chains from one sample sequenced in a study of T cell changes during pregnancy in multiple sclerosis. Sequencing was performed with immunoSEQ multiplex PCR; in TCRdb, only in-frame clones are kept and a portion is missing. Of approximately 40,000 clones detected, around 96% appear once; the ten largest clones hold about 0.9%. Sequenced material: peripheral blood, taken in the second trimester of pregnancy. Receptor source: a female donor with multiple sclerosis, enrolled in a pregnancy study.

The V gene is TRBV6-5, the J gene TRBJ2-7, with unresolved D. Looked up from germline, CDR1 is MNHEY and CDR2 is SVGAGI. There are 13 residues in the CDR3. Trimming shortened V by 5 bases and J by 5 bases, and 13 bases separated the two germline ends. The CDR3 coding sequence is TGTGCCAGCAGTCCGGCAGAGGCCCACGAGCAGTACTTC. The encoded protein is CASSPAEAHEQYF.

This clone was seen once. This chain connects TRBV19 to TRBJ2-5; D is unclear. CDR1 and CDR2 (germline): LNHDA, SQIVND (reference sequence). V lost 3 bases to trimming and J lost 2 bases, with 16 bases between them. The CDR3 has 16 amino acids. The CDR3 DNA is TGTGCCAGTAGTATTGCGAGACGTACAGTTCAAGAGACCCAGTACTTC. Residues: CASSIARRTVQETQYF. Full variable domain (rest looked up from reference TRBV19 and TRBJ2-5): DGGITQSPKYLFRKEGQNVTLSCEQNLNHDAMYWYRQDPGQGLRLIYYSQIVNDFQKGDIAEGYSVSREKKESFPLTVTSAQKNPTAFYLCASSIARRTVQETQYFGPGTRLLVL.

The rearrangement links TRBV27 to TRBJ2-7; 7 nucleotides align to TRBD1. CDR3 length equals 12 residues. The V gene's germline CDR1 is MNHEY and CDR2 SMNVEV (reference sequence). Germline trimming cut 4 bases from V and 11 bases from J; bases unmatched to any gene: 8. The CDR3: CASSSRRDRKYF. The CDR3, as DNA: TGTGCCAGCAGTTCCCGCCGGGACAGAAAGTACTTC.

The chain employs TRBV7-6 and TRBJ1-1; TRBD1 aligns across 8 bases. Trimming removed 5 bases from V and 6 bases from J; junction bases left unmatched: 5. From germline, CDR1 is SGHVS and CDR2 FNYEAQ. CDR3 length: 13 residues. CDR3 bases: TGTGCCAGCAGCCCCAACAGGGGGGCTGAAGCTTTCTTT. Translation gives CASSPNRGAEAFF.

J is TRBJ2-5 and V is TRBV5-1; TRBD1 matches 8 bases. The CDR3 runs to 14 residues. J gave up 4 bases and V 6 bases, and 8 bases lay outside the gene matches. From germline, CDR1 is SGHRS and CDR2 YFSETQ. The CDR3 reads CASTKGQDGETQYF. CDR3 coding DNA: TGCGCCAGCACCAAGGGACAGGATGGAGAGACCCAGTACTTC. The full variable domain, its missing parts supplied by reference TRBV5-1 and TRBJ2-5, is KAGVTQTPRYLIKTRGQQVTLSCSPISGHRSVSWYQQTPGQGLQFLFEYFSETQRNKGNFPGRFSGRQFSNSRSEMNVSTLELGDSALYLCASTKGQDGETQYFGPGTRLLVL.

The J gene is TRBJ2-4, the V gene TRBV5-1, with TRBD1 matching 7 bases. The CDR3 totals 15 residues. Germline V CDR1 and CDR2: SGHRS, YFSETQ. V lost 4 bases to trimming and J lost 7 bases; unmatched junction nucleotides: 11. CDR3 amino acids: CASSPGDSYYNIQYF. The DNA for the CDR3 is TGCGCCAGCAGCCCCGGGGACAGTTATTATAACATTCAGTACTTC.

This chain uses TRBV5-1 with TRBJ2-3; TRBD1 might be the D (6 bases). In germline, CDR1 is SGHRS, CDR2 YFSETQ. The CDR3 sequence is 15 residues long. V lost 2 bases and J 1 base, leaving 11 bases between the germline ends. The DNA of the CDR3 is TGCGCCAGCAGCTTCAGGGGCACAGGCACAGATACGCAGTATTTT. This encodes CASSFRGTGTDTQYF. Full variable domain (missing parts from reference TRBV5-1 and TRBJ2-3): KAGVTQTPRYLIKTRGQQVTLSCSPISGHRSVSWYQQTPGQGLQFLFEYFSETQRNKGNFPGRFSGRQFSNSRSEMNVSTLELGDSALYLCASSFRGTGTDTQYFGPGTRLTVL.